Listed below are T cell receptor beta chains from one sample, sequenced in a study of T-cell reconstitution after alpha-beta-depleted transplantation in children. One entry per CDR3 protein, called by TCRdb with MiXCR from the PCR reads. The sample lists roughly 420,000 distinct CDR3 sequences; 15% to 20% were seen once. The sample in question was PBMCs, mostly from graft donor cells, obtained 360 days after TCRalphabeta/CD19-depleted stem cell transplant. The receptors originated from a boy less than two years old who had a stem cell transplant for Wiskott-Aldrich syndrome, so the T cells may come from the graft donor. The CDR3 runs from the conserved cysteine through the conserved F or W. D genes are given only for firm matches. Not every row has a clone size; where given, it reads once, few, many or a size class.

J: TRBJ2-1
D: -
size: few
V: TRBV5-1
CDR3: CASSLANSGVYNEQFF
DNA: TGCGCCAGCAGCTTGGCCAATAGCGGAGTTTACAATGAGCAGTTCTTC

J: TRBJ2-2
D: TRBD1
size: many
V: TRBV20-1
CDR3: CSARDAGTGVANTGELFF
DNA: TGCAGTGCTAGAGATGCAGGGACAGGGGTGGCGAACACCGGGGAGCTGTTTTTT

J: TRBJ2-3
D: TRBD2
size: few
V: TRBV4-3
CDR3: CASSLGDVREALTDTQYF
DNA: TGCGCCAGCAGCCTCGGGGATGTTCGGGAGGCCCTCACAGATACGCAGTATTTT

J: TRBJ2-2
D: -
size: -
V: TRBV4-2
CDR3: CASSQELSPRELFF
DNA: TGTGCCAGCAGCCAAGAGTTGAGTCCCCGGGAGCTGTTTTTT

J: TRBJ2-7
D: -
size: -
V: TRBV6-2/TRBV6-3
CDR3: CASSYKVSYEQYF
DNA: TGTGCCAGCAGTTACAAAGTCTCCTACGAGCAGTACTTC

J: TRBJ2-1
D: -
size: few
V: TRBV7-2
CDR3: CASSLIELEQFF
DNA: TGTGCCAGCAGCTTAATAGAGCTAGAGCAGTTCTTC

J: TRBJ2-7
D: -
size: few
V: TRBV12-3/TRBV12-4
CDR3: CASSFLSGTYEQYF
DNA: TGTGCCAGCAGTTTTCTGTCCGGAACCTACGAGCAGTACTTC

J: TRBJ2-1
D: -
size: -
V: TRBV12-3/TRBV12-4
CDR3: CASSPRGAVSSYNEQFF
DNA: TGTGCCAGCAGTCCCCGGGGAGCGGTGAGCTCCTACAATGAGCAGTTCTTC

J: TRBJ2-3
D: TRBD2
size: -
V: TRBV7-6
CDR3: CASSFGLAGGTDTQYF
DNA: TGTGCCAGCAGCTTCGGACTAGCGGGAGGCACAGATACGCAGTATTTT

J: TRBJ1-5
D: TRBD1
size: -
V: TRBV4-1
CDR3: CASSEKDRGPNQPQHF
DNA: TGCGCCAGCAGCGAGAAGGACAGGGGGCCCAATCAGCCCCAGCATTTT

J: TRBJ2-5
D: -
size: -
V: TRBV3-1
CDR3: CASSQENSYEETQYF
DNA: TGTGCCAGCAGCCAAGAAAACAGTTACGAAGAGACCCAGTACTTC

J: TRBJ2-3
D: TRBD1
size: -
V: TRBV24-1
CDR3: CATSDKTGSGTDTQYF
DNA: TGTGCCACCAGTGATAAGACAGGGTCGGGCACAGATACGCAGTATTTT

J: TRBJ1-6
D: -
size: -
V: TRBV28
CDR3: CASIGASFYNSPLHF
DNA: TGTGCCAGCATAGGGGCCTCGTTCTATAATTCACCCCTCCACTTT

J: TRBJ2-5
D: -
size: many
V: TRBV7-6
CDR3: CASSLAPRGSQYF
DNA: TGTGCCAGCAGCTTAGCTCCCCGTGGGAGCCAGTACTTC

J: TRBJ2-1
D: -
size: few
V: TRBV11-3
CDR3: CASSLVLEQFF
DNA: TGTGCCAGCAGCTTAGTTCTTGAGCAGTTCTTC

J: TRBJ2-5
D: TRBD1
size: few
V: TRBV29-1
CDR3: CSVEGTGQGYF
DNA: TGCAGCGTTGAAGGGACGGGACAGGGGTACTTC

J: TRBJ1-1
D: -
size: -
V: TRBV7-2
CDR3: CASSLQGRNTEAFF
DNA: TGTGCCAGCAGCTTACAGGGGCGGAACACTGAAGCTTTCTTT

J: TRBJ2-5
D: -
size: -
V: TRBV14
CDR3: CASSQALSRTQYF
DNA: TGTGCCAGCAGCCAAGCTTTGTCCCGGACCCAGTACTTC

J: TRBJ1-2
D: -
size: few
V: TRBV6-5
CDR3: CASSYQWQGVAYGYTF
DNA: TGTGCCAGCAGTTACCAGTGGCAGGGAGTTGCCTATGGCTACACCTTC

J: TRBJ2-1
D: -
size: few
V: TRBV6-2/TRBV6-3
CDR3: CASRSPRGEQFF
DNA: TGTGCCAGCAGGTCCCCGAGGGGTGAGCAGTTCTTC

J: TRBJ2-5
D: -
size: few
V: TRBV12-3/TRBV12-4
CDR3: CASSLQNQETQYF
DNA: TGTGCCAGCAGTTTACAGAACCAAGAGACCCAGTACTTC

J: TRBJ2-5
D: -
size: -
V: TRBV12-3/TRBV12-4
CDR3: CASSLWLRTGGETQYF
DNA: TGTGCCAGCAGTTTGTGGCTTAGGACAGGAGGGGAGACCCAGTACTTC

J: TRBJ1-4
D: -
size: many
V: TRBV12-3/TRBV12-4
CDR3: CASSLYGATNEKLFF
DNA: TGTGCCAGCAGTCTCTACGGTGCAACTAATGAAAAACTGTTTTTT

J: TRBJ1-6
D: -
size: many
V: TRBV12-3/TRBV12-4
CDR3: CASRRRAAPLHF
DNA: TGTGCCAGCAGGCGTCGGGCGGCACCCCTCCACTTT

J: TRBJ2-1
D: -
size: few
V: TRBV27
CDR3: CASSFGGVYNEQFF
DNA: TGTGCCAGCAGTTTTGGGGGCGTGTACAATGAGCAGTTCTTC

J: TRBJ2-7
D: TRBD1
size: few
V: TRBV6-5
CDR3: CASSYDTGGYEQYF
DNA: TGTGCCAGCAGTTACGATACAGGGGGGTACGAGCAGTACTTC

J: TRBJ2-7
D: -
size: few
V: TRBV7-8
CDR3: CASSLGPPGPSYEQYF
DNA: TGTGCCAGCAGCTTAGGCCCACCGGGTCCTTCCTACGAGCAGTACTTC

J: TRBJ2-5
D: -
size: -
V: TRBV28
CDR3: CASCSRGRLTQETQYF
DNA: TGTGCCAGCTGTTCTAGGGGACGGCTGACCCAAGAGACCCAGTACTTC

J: TRBJ2-4
D: -
size: few
V: TRBV27
CDR3: CASSPFGGGKNIQYF
DNA: TGTGCCAGCAGTCCCTTTGGCGGAGGGAAAAACATTCAGTACTTC

J: TRBJ2-5
D: -
size: few
V: TRBV6-1
CDR3: CASSEALRVRRGRSETQYF
DNA: TGTGCCAGCAGTGAAGCGCTTCGAGTTCGCAGGGGGAGGTCGGAGACCCAGTACTTC

J: TRBJ2-6
D: -
size: few
V: TRBV24-1
CDR3: CATSDPTASSGANVLTF
DNA: TGTGCCACCAGTGATCCGACAGCCAGCTCTGGGGCCAACGTCCTGACTTTC

J: TRBJ1-5
D: -
size: few
V: TRBV12-3/TRBV12-4
CDR3: CASTPGSNQPQHF
DNA: TGTGCCAGCACCCCAGGGAGTAATCAGCCCCAGCATTTT

J: TRBJ2-1
D: -
size: -
V: TRBV4-3
CDR3: CASSQQGYEQFF
DNA: TGCGCCAGCAGCCAACAGGGATATGAGCAGTTCTTC

J: TRBJ1-2
D: -
size: -
V: TRBV5-1
CDR3: CASRAGRIPYGYTF
DNA: TGCGCCAGCAGGGCCGGGAGAATCCCCTATGGCTACACCTTC

J: TRBJ2-5
D: TRBD1
size: few
V: TRBV5-1
CDR3: CASSSTGAQETQYF
DNA: TGCGCCAGCAGCTCCACAGGGGCTCAAGAGACCCAGTACTTC

J: TRBJ2-4
D: -
size: many
V: TRBV24-1
CDR3: CATSGGVQNIQYF
DNA: TGTGCCACCAGTGGCGGGGTCCAAAACATTCAGTACTTC

J: TRBJ2-3
D: -
size: -
V: TRBV11-1
CDR3: CASSFRSSGGHPTDTQYF
DNA: TGTGCCAGCAGCTTTCGGTCTTCAGGAGGGCACCCCACAGATACGCAGTATTTT

J: TRBJ2-2
D: TRBD1
size: -
V: TRBV6-5
CDR3: CASSYGDRDTGELFF
DNA: TGTGCCAGCAGTTACGGGGACAGGGACACCGGGGAGCTGTTTTTT

J: TRBJ1-5
D: TRBD1
size: -
V: TRBV23-1
CDR3: CASSRDRGDNQPQHF
DNA: TGCGCCAGCAGTCGCGACAGGGGAGACAATCAGCCCCAGCATTTT

J: TRBJ2-7
D: -
size: many
V: TRBV12-3/TRBV12-4
CDR3: CASSLHSGQPYEQYF
DNA: TGTGCCAGCAGTCTCCACTCGGGGCAACCCTACGAGCAGTACTTC

J: TRBJ2-3
D: -
size: few
V: TRBV12-3/TRBV12-4
CDR3: CASSLNMAKDTQYF
DNA: TGTGCCAGCAGTTTAAATATGGCTAAGGATACGCAGTATTTT

J: TRBJ2-2
D: TRBD2
size: few
V: TRBV6-5
CDR3: CASSYGGGSGELFF
DNA: TGTGCCAGCAGTTACGGGGGGGGATCCGGGGAGCTGTTTTTT

J: TRBJ2-3
D: -
size: -
V: TRBV7-9
CDR3: CASSLEGHSTDTQYF
DNA: TGTGCCAGCAGCTTAGAGGGACATAGCACAGATACGCAGTATTTT

J: TRBJ2-4
D: -
size: -
V: TRBV19
CDR3: CASSIGGRKAKNIQYF
DNA: TGTGCCAGTAGTATTGGGGGGAGAAAAGCCAAAAACATTCAGTACTTC

J: TRBJ1-1
D: TRBD1
size: -
V: TRBV2
CDR3: CASSLYRGFTVSNTEAFF
DNA: TGTGCCAGCAGCCTCTACAGGGGGTTTACAGTGTCGAACACTGAAGCTTTCTTT

J: TRBJ2-7
D: -
size: -
V: TRBV3-1
CDR3: CASSHGGIYEQYF
DNA: TGTGCCAGCAGCCACGGAGGGATCTACGAGCAGTACTTC

J: TRBJ2-7
D: -
size: few
V: TRBV29-1
CDR3: CSAFGLSYEQYF
DNA: TGCAGCGCCTTCGGACTTTCCTACGAGCAGTACTTC

J: TRBJ2-7
D: TRBD2
size: -
V: TRBV4-2
CDR3: CASSASGGHYEQYF
DNA: TGTGCCAGCAGCGCTAGCGGGGGCCACTACGAGCAGTACTTC

J: TRBJ2-3
D: -
size: few
V: TRBV11-2
CDR3: CASSLVPGQADTQYF
DNA: TGTGCCAGCAGCTTAGTCCCGGGACAAGCAGATACGCAGTATTTT

J: TRBJ2-7
D: -
size: few
V: TRBV7-2
CDR3: CASSLKGGPTYEQYF
DNA: TGTGCCAGCAGCTTAAAAGGGGGACCAACCTACGAGCAGTACTTC

J: TRBJ1-6
D: -
size: -
V: TRBV15
CDR3: CATSRPGSYNSPLHF
DNA: TGTGCCACCAGCAGACCCGGGTCCTATAATTCACCCCTCCACTTT

J: TRBJ2-1
D: TRBD1
size: few
V: TRBV11-2
CDR3: CASSGGTGWDEQFF
DNA: TGTGCCAGCAGCGGGGGGACAGGATGGGATGAGCAGTTCTTC